One T cell receptor (beta chain) is described in this entry. No antigen is known for it. The sample originates from a study of T cells in localized non-small cell lung cancer. Study-wide results and limits: Uninvolved adjacent lung showed the highest T cell clonality, exceeding tumor. Of the top 100 tumor clones, median about 56 were in adjacent lung, around 28 among its top 100. Patients showing higher blood T cell density tended to see longer overall survival.

The data were produced by immunoSEQ multiplex PCR, yet TCRdb's version contains in-frame clones alone and is incomplete. The data contain tens of thousands of clones, approximately 84% of them singletons. This CDR3 spans 13 amino acids. The V gene lost 5 bases and the J gene lost 2 bases, with 9 bases spanning the gap. The germline CDR1 and CDR2 sequences are LGHNA and YSLEER. The starting material was peripheral blood, obtained before any cancer treatment. This TCR was sampled from a man aged 35 to 69 with stage I lung adenocarcinoma. This chain connects TRBV4-3 to TRBJ1-1, with unresolved D. The CDR3 sequence is CASSMTRNTEAFF. The DNA of the CDR3 is TGCGCCAGCAGCATGACGCGCAACACTGAAGCTTTCTTT.